This is a list of T cell receptor beta chains from one sample in a study of graft-versus-host responses after intestinal transplantation. No antigen has been identified for these receptors. The repertoire was sequenced with immunoSEQ multiplex PCR; TCRdb's copy has only in-frame clones and lacks some. The repertoire holds about 78,000 clones, with 90% as singletons. Sequenced here: unstimulated CD8+ T cells sorted from spleen or lymph node cells, sampled before transplant. These receptors were collected from a human donor who was the organ donor for an intestinal transplant. Both conserved end residues are part of each CDR3.

>TRBV15|TRBJ2-5
CATSRTLAVQETQYF
>TRBV5-1|TRBJ1-1
CASSPAEGPTEAFF
>TRBV11-1|TRBJ2-1
CASSRNRLAGDLGEQFF
>TRBV7-6|TRBJ2-1
CASSLAQWATENNEQFF
>TRBV19|TRBJ1-1
CASSMGGAAEAFF
>TRBV4-1|TRBJ1-5
CASSPSAGQPTEPQHF
>TRBV9|TRBJ1-1
CASSPRGAVEAFF
>TRBV5-6|TRBJ1-5
CASSLRGYNQPQHF
>TRBV4-3|TRBJ1-4
CASSQGIRGNEKLFF
>TRBV7-8|TRBJ2-5
CASSPGGQETQYF
>TRBV4-2|TRBJ1-2
CASSQEERATIYGYTF
>TRBV29-1|TRBJ2-2
CSVEGGQGAAGELFF
>TRBV28|TRBJ1-6
CASSLLNRAGPNSPLHF
>TRBV4-2|TRBJ1-5
CASSQDTGSGQPQHF
>TRBV2|TRBJ1-5
CASSVEDNQPQHF
>TRBV19|TRBJ2-5
CASSPFQGSQETQYF
>TRBV28|TRBJ1-1
CASSSERDRGNTEAFF
>TRBV5-5|TRBJ2-3
CASSIRDRVTDTQYF
>TRBV4-2|TRBJ2-1
CASSPPGGRQGDEQFF
>TRBV6-1|TRBJ2-1
CASSERVAGLRYNEQFF
>TRBV7-9|TRBJ1-3
CASSFERYSGNTIYF
>TRBV4-1|TRBJ1-5
CASSQDETGFSNQPQHF
>TRBV5-4|TRBJ1-4
CASTEWGGDEKLFF
>TRBV27|TRBJ2-1
CASSLVAGGLNEQFF
>TRBV5-1|TRBJ2-1
CASTFWDTFNEQFF
>TRBV5-1|TRBJ1-4
CASSPTGTENLNEKLFF
>TRBV18|TRBJ1-2
CASSHPGQSINYGYTF
>TRBV19|TRBJ2-3
CASSSGDSNTQYF
>TRBV6-5|TRBJ1-6
CASSYARTADSPLHF
>TRBV10-3|TRBJ2-3
CAISPGTGGTDTQYF
>TRBV6-1|TRBJ2-2
CASTSGELFF
>TRBV18|TRBJ1-4
CASSPTGGATNEKLFF
>TRBV6-1|TRBJ1-1
CASSVLGRTEAFF
>TRBV5-6|TRBJ1-2
CASSSETFFIANYGYTF
>TRBV29-1|TRBJ1-1
CSGSTEAFDTEAFF
>TRBV28|TRBJ2-2
CASSLYGEYTGELFF
>TRBV29-1|TRBJ2-2
CSAVGGAGELFF
>TRBV7-9|TRBJ2-3
CASSLTGGDGGRYTDTQYF